The T cell receptor (beta chain) described here comes from a study of blood T cell repertoires in COVID-19. Study context: T cells, B-cell-depleted T cells, or PBMCs provided the cDNA or gDNA that served as material.

Only in-frame clones appear in the TCRdb table, and some are missing; sequencing was by immunoSEQ multiplex PCR. The repertoire consists of around 46,000 clones, with 65% to 85% occurring once and the leading ten covering around 20%. Sequences were obtained from peripheral blood. The receptor comes from a human donor with active or convalescent COVID-19. The donor label of this sample is uncertain.

CDR3 sequence: CARSLGSEGAGTYSNQPQHF. CDR3 DNA: TGTGCCAGAAGCTTGGGATCTGAGGGGGCCGGGACGTATAGCAATCAGCCCCAGCATTTT. V and J are TRBV5-3 and TRBJ1-5; 7 nucleotides agree with TRBD1. TRBV5-3 has ORF status, its function being uncertain. J lost 0 bases, V lost 0 bases, and 15 bases had no gene match. The CDR3 spans 20 residues.